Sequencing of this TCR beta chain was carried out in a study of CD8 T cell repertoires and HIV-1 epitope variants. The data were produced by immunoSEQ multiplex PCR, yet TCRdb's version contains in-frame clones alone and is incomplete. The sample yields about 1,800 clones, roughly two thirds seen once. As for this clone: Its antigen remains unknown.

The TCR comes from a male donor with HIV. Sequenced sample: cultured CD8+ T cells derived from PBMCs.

CDR3 bases: TGTGCCAGCACGCCGACTGGAGGGGTCGGCGAGACCCAGTACTTC. This encodes CASTPTGGVGETQYF. V is TRBV2 and J is TRBJ2-5, with D perhaps TRBD2 (6 bases). Germline V gene lookup returns CDR1 SNHLY and CDR2 FYNNEI. The V end was cut by 7 bases, the J end by 5 bases, with 20 bases between. The CDR3 runs 15 residues. The full variable domain, rest sourced from reference TRBV2 and TRBJ2-5, is EPEVTQTPSHQVTQMGQEVILRCVPISNHLYFYWYRQILGQKVEFLVSFYNNEISEKSEIFDDQFSVERPDGSNFTLKIRSTKLEDSAMYFCASTPTGGVGETQYFGPGTRLLVL.